The following is a TCR beta chain sequence with its context. The antigen is unknown. The source of the sample is a study of PD-L1 blockade in urothelial cancer. Looking at the study overall: Male patients with bladder-origin urothelial cancer numbered about nine tenths of the roughly 30. Study-level findings and limits: Enhanced expansion of tumor-associated blood clones at 3 weeks characterized durable-benefit patients.

The time point is: pretreatment peripheral blood. Peripheral blood mononuclear cells were collected from every patient before and during treatment, yielding between 1 and 8 samples per patient. Measured with immunoSEQ multiplex PCR; TCRdb has only the in-frame clones, and not every one. The sample yields under 60,000 clones, 80% to 90% seen once. The V gene's germline CDR1 is SGHKS and CDR2 YYEKEE (reference sequence). CDR3 length: 13 residues. V dropped 5 bases and J dropped 2 bases, with 10 bases sitting between them. The sequence was collected from a man between 65 and 85 years old with urothelial cancer. Sequencing was performed on PBMCs, taken around atezolizumab (anti-PD-L1) treatment. The chain couples TRBV5-5 to TRBJ1-1; unclear D gene. The DNA for the CDR3 is TGTGCCAGCAGGCTTGGACTCAACACTGAAGCTTTCTTT. Residues: CASRLGLNTEAFF.